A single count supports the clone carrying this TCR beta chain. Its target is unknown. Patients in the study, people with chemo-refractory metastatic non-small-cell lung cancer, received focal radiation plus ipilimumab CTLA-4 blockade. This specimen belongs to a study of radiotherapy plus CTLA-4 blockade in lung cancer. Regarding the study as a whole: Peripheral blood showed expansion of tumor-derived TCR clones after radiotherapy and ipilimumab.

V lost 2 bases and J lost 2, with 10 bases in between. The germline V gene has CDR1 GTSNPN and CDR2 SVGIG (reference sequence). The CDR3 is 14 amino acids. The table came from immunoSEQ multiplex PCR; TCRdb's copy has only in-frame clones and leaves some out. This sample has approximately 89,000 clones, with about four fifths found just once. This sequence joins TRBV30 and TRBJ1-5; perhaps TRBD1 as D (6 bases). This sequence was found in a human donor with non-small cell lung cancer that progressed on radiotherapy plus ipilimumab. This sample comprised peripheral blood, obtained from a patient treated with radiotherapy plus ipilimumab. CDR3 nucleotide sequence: TGTGCCTGGAGTCTGACAGGAGGCAATCAGCCCCAGCATTTT. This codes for CAWSLTGGNQPQHF.